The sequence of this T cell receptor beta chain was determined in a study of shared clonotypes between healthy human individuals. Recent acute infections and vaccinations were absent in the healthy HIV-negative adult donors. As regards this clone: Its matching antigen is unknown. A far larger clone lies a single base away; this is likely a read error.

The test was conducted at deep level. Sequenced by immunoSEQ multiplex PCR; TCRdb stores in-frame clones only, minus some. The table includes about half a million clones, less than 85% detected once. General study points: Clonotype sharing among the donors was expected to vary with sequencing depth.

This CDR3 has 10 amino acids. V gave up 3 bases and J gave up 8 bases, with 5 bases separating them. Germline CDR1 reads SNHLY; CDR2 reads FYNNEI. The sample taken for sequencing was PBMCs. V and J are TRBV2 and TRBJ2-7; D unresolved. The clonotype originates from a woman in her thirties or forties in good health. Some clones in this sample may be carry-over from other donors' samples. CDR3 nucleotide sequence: TGTGCCAGCAGTGAGACGAAGCAGTACTTC. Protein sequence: CASSETKQYF. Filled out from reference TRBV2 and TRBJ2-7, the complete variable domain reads EPEVTQTPSHQVTQMGQEVILRCVPISNHLYFYWYRQILGQKVEFLVSFYNNEISEKSEIFDDQFSVERPDGSNFTLKIRSTKLEDSAMYFCASSETKQYFGPGTRLTVT.